What follows are 18 T cell receptor beta chains derived from one specimen sequenced in a study of blood T cell repertoires in COVID-19. Here immunoSEQ multiplex PCR was the method, and the copy in TCRdb shows in-frame clones only, minus some. The sample lists around 340,000 clones; around 90% were seen once. Sequencing input: peripheral blood. The receptor source for this set is a woman aged 55 to 70 with COVID-19, enrolled during active disease.

Notes on this clone: The junction shows a germline mismatch at one end, possibly a read error. This chain connects TRBV27 to TRBJ1-3; TRBD1 agrees at 9 bases. The CDR3 length is 15 residues. CDR1 MNHEY and CDR2 SMNVEV come from the germline V gene (reference sequence). CDR3 sequence: CVSSDYRGLGNTIYF. The CDR3 region has the DNA TGTGTCAGCAGTGACTACAGGGGGCTAGGAAACACCATATATTTT.

This chain joins TRBV5-1 and TRBJ1-2; tentative D call: TRBD1 (5 bases). The CDR3 has 14 amino acids. The germline V and J ends were trimmed by 4 bases and 0 bases, with 10 bases remaining between them. Germline V gene sequence: CDR1 SGHRS, CDR2 YFSETQ. The CDR3 reads CASSKTDPNYGYTF. As DNA, the CDR3 is TGCGCCAGCAGCAAGACAGATCCTAACTATGGCTACACCTTC. Full variable domain (remainder filled in from reference TRBV5-1 and TRBJ1-2): KAGVTQTPRYLIKTRGQQVTLSCSPISGHRSVSWYQQTPGQGLQFLFEYFSETQRNKGNFPGRFSGRQFSNSRSEMNVSTLELGDSALYLCASSKTDPNYGYTFGSGTRLTVV.

This chain links TRBV5-1 with TRBJ2-7, with 11 bases aligning to TRBD1. Trimming at V came to 3 bases and at J to 0 bases, leaving 5 bases not matched to a gene. CDR1 is SGHRS, CDR2 YFSETQ, per germline. The CDR3 has 16 amino acids. As DNA, the CDR3 is TGCGCCAGCAGCTCAACCGGGACAGGGGGCTCCTACGAGCAGTACTTC. Translating gives CASSSTGTGGSYEQYF.

This chain links TRBV19 with TRBJ1-2; 7 positions agree with TRBD1. Germline values: CDR1 LNHDA, CDR2 SQIVND (reference sequence). J lost 8 bases, V lost 4 bases, and 10 bases had no gene match. This CDR3 spans 14 amino acids. The CDR3 nucleotides read TGTGCCAGTAGTACCGGGACAGCCCTTCGCGGCTACACCTTC. This encodes CASSTGTALRGYTF.

The chain is built from TRBV6-5 and TRBJ1-3; D gene unclear. The germline V gene has CDR1 MNHEY and CDR2 SVGAGI. The CDR3 is 15 amino acids. Trimming left V 6 bases short and J 2 bases short, with 14 bases between. In DNA, the CDR3 is TGTGCCAGCAGCTGGAGCTTCTCACCTGGAAACACCATATATTTT. This gives the protein CASSWSFSPGNTIYF.

The chain couples TRBV2 to TRBJ2-2; 15 bases line up with TRBD2. This CDR3 has 18 residues. The J segment lost 4 bases and the V segment lost 4 bases, leaving 7 bases of the junction unmatched. CDR1 and CDR2 from the germline V gene are SNHLY and FYNNEI. The CDR3 DNA reads TGTGCCAGCAGTGTTCCGGGACTAGCGGGGGGCGTCACCGGGGAGCTGTTTTTT. Protein product: CASSVPGLAGGVTGELFF.

This chain uses TRBV6-5 with TRBJ1-1, with 9 bases lining up with TRBD1. V lost 5 bases and J lost 5; bases outside the gene matches: 6. Germline-derived CDR1 and CDR2 are MNHEY and SVGAGI. The CDR3 totals 14 residues. The CDR3 DNA reads as TGTGCCAGCAGTAGGGACAGGGTTACGACTGAAGCTTTCTTT. It codes for CASSRDRVTTEAFF.

The rearrangement joins TRBV28 to TRBJ1-5, with D tentatively TRBD1 (6 bases). V shed 4 bases and J shed 6 bases, with 16 bases lying between them. CDR1 is MDHEN and CDR2 is SYDVKM in the germline V gene. This CDR3 has 15 residues. The CDR3 is CASSSVGGGSQPQHF. The CDR3 DNA sequence: TGTGCCAGCAGTTCGGTAGGGGGGGGCTCTCAGCCCCAGCATTTT.

V usage is TRBV5-4 and J usage is TRBJ2-4; perhaps TRBD1 as D (7 bases). The CDR3 contains 12 residues. Trimming removed 3 bases at V and 12 bases at J, with 13 bases between. Germline assignment: CDR1 SGHNT and CDR2 YYREEE (reference sequence). CDR3 in DNA: TGTGCCAGCAGCTCCCGACAGGGAGGTCAGTACTTC. This translates into CASSSRQGGQYF. Full variable domain (outside the CDR3, taken from reference TRBV5-4 and TRBJ2-4): ETGVTQSPTHLIKTRGQQVTLRCSSQSGHNTVSWYQQALGQGPQFIFQYYREEENGRGNFPPRFSGLQFPNYSSELNVNALELDDSALYLCASSSRQGGQYFGAGTRLSVL.

The V call is TRBV11-2, the J call TRBJ2-7, with 9 bases that match TRBD2. The CDR3 totals 14 residues. Germline V gives CDR1 SGHAT, CDR2 FQNNGV. The V segment lost 5 bases and the J segment 0 bases; nucleotides outside the gene matches: 2. The CDR3 loop reads CASSMTSGSYEQYF. In nucleotides, the CDR3 is TGTGCCAGCAGCATGACTAGCGGCTCCTACGAGCAGTACTTC.

This chain uses TRBV30 with TRBJ1-2, with TRBD1 identical over 11 bases. With V trimmed by 2 bases and J by 3 bases, 11 bases remained unmatched. Germline V CDR1 and CDR2: GTSNPN, SVGIG (reference sequence). The CDR3 loop spans 17 amino acids. The CDR3 sequence is CAWSPRTGGAVDYGYTF. The CDR3 nucleotides are TGTGCCTGGAGTCCCCGGACAGGGGGCGCGGTAGACTATGGCTACACCTTC.

The genes are TRBV7-9 and TRBJ1-4; no reliable D call. The V gene's germline CDR1 is SEHNR and CDR2 FQNEAQ (reference sequence). The CDR3 covers 15 residues. V was shortened by 5 bases and J by 4 bases, with 14 bases between the two germline ends. CDR3: CASSTSGGYNEKLFF. DNA of the CDR3: TGTGCCAGCAGCACCTCAGGAGGATATAATGAAAAACTGTTTTTT.

Concerning this clone itself: Other DNA sequences in this sample translate to the same CDR3. V usage is TRBV5-4 and J usage is TRBJ2-1; possibly TRBD1 for D (5 bases). The CDR3 is 16 residues long. V lost 2 bases, J lost 1 base, and 13 bases lay in between. Germline assignment: CDR1 SGHNT and CDR2 YYREEE (reference sequence). The CDR3 sequence is CASSLGQGGSYNEQFF. The CDR3 nucleotides read TGTGCCAGCAGCTTAGGTCAGGGTGGGTCCTACAATGAGCAGTTCTTC.

This clone is a singleton in its sample. This chain connects TRBV7-9 to TRBJ2-1, with 10 bases lining up with TRBD2. CDR1 is SEHNR, CDR2 FQNEAQ, per germline (reference sequence). This CDR3 has 15 residues. With 4 bases clipped from V and 2 bases from J, the junction kept 2 bases outside the gene matches. CDR3 in DNA: TGTGCCAGCAGCTACAGCGGGGGGGCCTACAATGAGCAGTTCTTC. This translates into CASSYSGGAYNEQFF.

This chain joins TRBV10-1 and TRBJ1-1; TRBD1 is a possible D gene (5 bases). CDR3 length equals 14 residues. The germline gives CDR1 WNHNN, CDR2 SYGVQD (reference sequence). V was shortened by 6 bases and J by 0 bases, with 11 bases between the two germline ends. In nucleotides, the CDR3 is TGCGCCAGCAGCGCTCGGGGGGTGAACACTGAAGCTTTCTTT. This translates into CASSARGVNTEAFF.

This clone was found a few times. The gene calls are TRBV10-3 and TRBJ2-7; no definite D call. From germline, CDR1 is ENHRY and CDR2 SYGVKD. Between the trimmed V and J ends, which lost 3 bases and 6 bases, there was a span of 6 bases. The CDR3 loop spans 11 amino acids. Here the CDR3 DNA reads TGTGCCATCAGTGATATCTCCGAGCAGTACTTC. Translated: CAISDISEQYF.

The chain combines TRBV7-3 with TRBJ1-2; 9 nucleotides match TRBD1. Germline V gene lookup returns CDR1 SGHTA and CDR2 FQGTGA. Trimming at V came to 4 bases and at J to 7 bases, leaving 10 bases not matched to a gene. This CDR3 is 15 amino acids long. The CDR3 nucleotides are TGTGCCAGCAGCTCCTATGGGACAGGGCTGGGTGGCTACACCTTC. As protein: CASSSYGTGLGGYTF.

The table lists this clone with a few counts. V and J are TRBV7-3 and TRBJ1-5, with D possibly TRBD1 on 5 matching bases. Germline-derived CDR1 and CDR2 are SGHTA and FQGTGA. The CDR3 has 15 residues. V lost 6 bases, J lost 0 bases, and 12 bases lay in between. The CDR3 nucleotides read TGTGCCAGCAGTCGAGACAGCTATAGCAATCAGCCCCAGCATTTT. It yields the protein CASSRDSYSNQPQHF. Supplemented by reference TRBV7-3 and TRBJ1-5, the full variable domain reads GAGVSQTPSNKVTEKGKYVELRCDPISGHTALYWYRQSLGQGPEFLIYFQGTGAADDSGLPNDRFFAVRPEGSVSTLKIQRTERGDSAVYLCASSRDSYSNQPQHFGDGTRLSIL.